The 4 T cell receptor beta chains in this list originate from one sample, sequenced in a study of Ad26.COV2.S vaccination and SARS-CoV-2 variants. Treatment of the sample: about 20 received Ad26.COV2.S at low or high dose, single or two shots; about 5 received placebo; per-sample allocation not given. Sample collection was performed on day 63 after the first vaccine or placebo injection. Repertoires were generated with immunoSEQ multiplex PCR, while TCRdb's copy carries only in-frame clones and drops some. The profile shows around 300,000 clones, approximately 90% of them singletons. Sequences were derived from peripheral blood, sampled in a trial of Ad26.COV2.S vaccine versus placebo. Every receptor here comes from a person aged 18-60 years who received the Ad26.COV2.S COVID-19 vaccine or a placebo.

This chain uses TRBV5-6 with TRBJ2-5; no firm D call. The CDR3 sequence is 14 residues long. CDR1 and CDR2 from the germline V gene are SGHDT and YYEEEE. The V and J ends lost 0 bases and 2 bases respectively, with 8 bases between them. CDR3 residues: CASSLDSFQETQYF. In DNA, the CDR3 is TGTGCCAGCAGCTTGGACAGCTTTCAAGAGACCCAGTACTTC.

A remark on this clone: One junction end does not reproduce the germline sequence, and a read error may be involved. The chain is built from TRBV27 and TRBJ2-7; possibly TRBD1 or TRBD2 for D (5 bases each). This CDR3 is 13 amino acids long. The germline V gene encodes CDR1 MNHEY and CDR2 SMNVEV (reference sequence). This CDR3 reads CAARTGFGTPFDF. The CDR3 DNA reads TGTGCCGCACGTACCGGATTCGGGACCCCCTTTGACTTC.

This clone was seen more than once but under ten times. The genes are TRBV5-1 and TRBJ1-2; D remains ambiguous. The CDR3 consists of 15 residues. Trimming took 2 bases from V and 2 from J, leaving 13 bases between them. Looked up from germline, CDR1 is SGHRS and CDR2 is YFSETQ. The CDR3 nucleotides read TGCGCCAGCAGCTTAGGGCGCGGAGGGAACTATGGCTACACCTTC. This translates into CASSLGRGGNYGYTF. Full variable domain (missing parts from reference TRBV5-1 and TRBJ1-2): KAGVTQTPRYLIKTRGQQVTLSCSPISGHRSVSWYQQTPGQGLQFLFEYFSETQRNKGNFPGRFSGRQFSNSRSEMNVSTLELGDSALYLCASSLGRGGNYGYTFGSGTRLTVV.

This clone was seen a handful of times. The V and J genes are TRBV29-1 and TRBJ1-2; D remains unclear. Germline V lookup: CDR1 SQVTM, CDR2 ANQGSEA. The ends were cut back, 1 base at V and 2 bases at J, with 8 bases in the middle. The CDR3 loop spans 13 amino acids. CDR3 region: CSVEVSGNYGYTF. CDR3 bases: TGCAGCGTTGAAGTCAGCGGGAACTATGGCTACACCTTC.